Presented here are 25 T cell receptor beta chains from one specimen sequenced in a study of shared clonotypes between healthy human individuals. The repertoire was sequenced with immunoSEQ multiplex PCR; TCRdb's copy has only in-frame clones and lacks some. This table has around 600,000 clones, 85% to 95% appearing once. CD45RO negativity and positive selection for CCR7 defined naive CD8 cells, a population that excluded terminally differentiated effector memory CD45RA+ cells. Sequencing was carried out using naive CD8+ T cells sorted from blood. All receptors derive from a woman in her twenties or thirties in good health.

CDR3 DNA sequence: TGTGCCAGCAGCTTAGTGGGTAGCACCTACGAGCAGTACTTC. Protein sequence: CASSLVGSTYEQYF. The chain has TRBV7-2 and TRBJ2-7; D ambiguous. Germline assignment: CDR1 SGHTA and CDR2 FQGNSA. V shed 1 base and J shed 2 bases, with 9 bases lying between them. This CDR3 has 14 residues.

The chain couples TRBV9 to TRBJ1-2; TRBD1 might be the D (5 bases). Per germline, CDR1 SGDLS and CDR2 YYNGEE. CDR3 length: 15 amino acids. Trimming stripped 1 base from V and 6 bases from J, with 16 bases between. CDR3 amino acids: CASSVLEGTKDGYTF. CDR3 DNA: TGTGCCAGCAGCGTATTGGAGGGGACTAAAGATGGCTACACCTTC.

The rearrangement uses TRBV6-4 and TRBJ2-2; 12 bases map to TRBD2. With V trimmed by 6 bases and J by 1 base, 12 bases remained unmatched. The germline V gene has CDR1 MRHNA and CDR2 SNTAGT. The CDR3 contains 19 residues. As DNA, the CDR3 is TGTGCCAGCAGCTCCCGCTCGACTAGCGGGGGCAGGAACACCGGGGAGCTGTTTTTT. Translating gives CASSSRSTSGGRNTGELFF.

The DNA for the CDR3 is TGTGCCAGTTCCCCGGGGACAGGGACCTACGAGCAGTACTTC. It specifies CASSPGTGTYEQYF. The rearrangement joins TRBV5-6 to TRBJ2-7, with TRBD1 matching over 9 bases. The germline V gene has CDR1 SGHDT and CDR2 YYEEEE. Trimming at V came to 8 bases and at J to 2 bases, leaving 8 bases not matched to a gene. CDR3 length equals 14 residues.

The gene calls are TRBV11-2 and TRBJ1-2, with a weak D call TRBD1 (5 bases). CDR3 length: 13 residues. Germline V lookup: CDR1 SGHAT, CDR2 FQNNGV. V shed 1 base and J shed 8 bases, with 11 bases lying between them. CDR3 loop: CASSLAAGSGYTF. The CDR3 DNA reads as TGTGCCAGCAGCTTAGCGGCAGGGAGCGGCTACACCTTC.

This chain links TRBV7-9 with TRBJ1-2; 9 bases map to TRBD1. Trimming cost V 5 bases and J 5 bases; bases outside gene matches: 6. The length of the CDR3 is 14 residues. The V gene's germline CDR1 is SEHNR and CDR2 FQNEAQ (reference sequence). The CDR3 DNA follows: TGTGCCAGCAGCGGCCGGGACAGGGAATATGGCTACACCTTC. Its translation: CASSGRDREYGYTF.

V is TRBV27 and J is TRBJ1-5; D remains ambiguous. Trimming removed 5 bases from V and 0 bases from J, with 8 bases in between. The CDR3 length is 14 residues. The germline V gene has CDR1 MNHEY and CDR2 SMNVEV (reference sequence). The CDR3 coding sequence is TGTGCCAGCAGTCACCGCGATAGCAATCAGCCCCAGCATTTT. Its translation is CASSHRDSNQPQHF.

V usage is TRBV28 and J usage is TRBJ2-1; 8 nucleotides align to TRBD1. Germline V gene sequence: CDR1 MDHEN, CDR2 SYDVKM. The CDR3 is 14 residues long. The V and J ends lost 10 bases and 5 bases, in that order; junction bases with no gene match: 10. The CDR3 region has the DNA TGTGCCACCAGCGGACAGGGTGTTGACAATGAGCAGTTCTTC. Translation gives CATSGQGVDNEQFF. The whole variable domain, remainder taken from reference TRBV28 and TRBJ2-1, is DVKVTQSSRYLVKRTGEKVFLECVQDMDHENMFWYRQDPGLGLRLIYFSYDVKMKEKGDIPEGYSVSREKKERFSLILESASTNQTSMYLCATSGQGVDNEQFFGPGTRLTVL.

The chain links TRBV4-1 to TRBJ2-1, with D uncertain. The CDR3 is made up of 16 amino acids. The V end was cut by 2 bases, the J end by 4 bases, with 15 bases between. Germline CDR1 reads MGHRA; CDR2 reads YSYEKL. The CDR3 coding sequence is TGCGCCAGCAGCCAACGGGTAGGTCTACCTTACAATGAGCAGTTCTTC. This encodes CASSQRVGLPYNEQFF.

The chain is built from TRBV27 and TRBJ1-1, with unresolved D. V dropped 2 bases and J dropped 2 bases, with 12 bases sitting between them. Per germline, CDR1 MNHEY and CDR2 SMNVEV (reference sequence). This CDR3 spans 15 amino acids. CDR3 sequence reads: CASSLRWASNTEAFF. DNA for the CDR3: TGTGCCAGCAGTTTAAGGTGGGCAAGCAACACTGAAGCTTTCTTT.

The genes are TRBV28 and TRBJ2-2, with D possibly matching TRBD1 (5 bases). Germline V gives CDR1 MDHEN, CDR2 SYDVKM. V was clipped by 2 bases and J by 0 bases, with 7 bases between them. The CDR3 consists of 15 residues. CDR3 sequence reads: CASSLGAANTGELFF. DNA of the CDR3: TGTGCCAGCAGTTTAGGGGCGGCGAACACCGGGGAGCTGTTTTTT.

This clone is a singleton in its sample. The V gene is TRBV28, the J gene TRBJ1-2; 8 positions match TRBD1. The V and J ends lost 6 bases and 6 bases, in that order; junction bases with no gene match: 15. The length of the CDR3 is 16 residues. Germline-derived CDR1 and CDR2 are MDHEN and SYDVKM. CDR3 DNA: TGTGCCAGCAGCCTCCTGTTTGGCAGGGGGCTAGATGGCTACACCTTC. It is translated as CASSLLFGRGLDGYTF.

This chain joins TRBV19 and TRBJ2-7; no clear D. Germline V CDR1 and CDR2: LNHDA, SQIVND (reference sequence). This CDR3 comprises 14 residues. V was clipped by 5 bases and J by 0 bases, with 11 bases between them. The CDR3: CASSSPGHSYEQYF. The CDR3 bases are TGTGCCAGTAGTTCCCCGGGCCACTCCTACGAGCAGTACTTC.

This rearrangement joins TRBV4-1 to TRBJ2-7; TRBD2 matches 7 bases. The V gene end was trimmed by 0 bases and the J gene end by 3 bases; junction bases not matched to a gene: 11. CDR1 is MGHRA, CDR2 YSYEKL, per germline. This CDR3 region has 17 residues. Here the CDR3 DNA reads TGCGCCAGCAGCCAAGAATTCACGGGAGGCATCCACTACGAGCAGTACTTC. This sequence encodes CASSQEFTGGIHYEQYF.

V and J are TRBV27 and TRBJ2-7; a possible D gene is TRBD1 (6 bases). V was clipped by 4 bases and J by 2 bases, with 9 bases between them. Germline CDR1 reads MNHEY; CDR2 reads SMNVEV (reference sequence). The CDR3 length is 13 residues. This chain's CDR3 is CASSSGVTYEQYF. In nucleotides, the CDR3 is TGTGCCAGCAGTTCAGGGGTAACCTACGAGCAGTACTTC.

Notes on this clone: Other DNA sequences in this sample translate to the same CDR3. The rearrangement links TRBV10-3 to TRBJ1-1, with D perhaps matching TRBD1 (6 bases). V lost 4 bases and J 2 bases, leaving 11 bases between the germline ends. Germline V gene lookup returns CDR1 ENHRY and CDR2 SYGVKD. The CDR3 is 14 amino acids. This CDR3 reads CAISAGTPNTEAFF. In nucleotides, the CDR3 is TGTGCCATCAGTGCCGGGACACCAAACACTGAAGCTTTCTTT.

Here the CDR3 DNA reads TGTGCCAGCAGCCTCCGGGACAGGGGTCTGGGCTACACCTTC. This encodes CASSLRDRGLGYTF. The V and J genes are TRBV7-9 and TRBJ1-2; 10 nucleotides match TRBD1. Germline CDR1 SEHNR, CDR2 FQNEAQ (reference sequence). This CDR3 comprises 14 residues. The junction had 8 bases not matched to a gene; V was cut back by 5 bases and J by 8 bases.

The rearrangement joins TRBV9 to TRBJ2-7; 11 nucleotides line up with TRBD2. Germline-derived CDR1 and CDR2 are SGDLS and YYNGEE. The CDR3 consists of 14 residues. V shed 0 bases and J 8 bases; nucleotides not matched to a gene: 4. CDR3 nucleotide sequence: TGTGCCAGCAGCGTAGGGCTAGCGGGAGGCCAGCAGTACTTC. It codes for CASSVGLAGGQQYF.

The chain employs TRBV11-2 and TRBJ2-7; D is perhaps TRBD1 or TRBD2 (6 bases each). Trimming removed 0 bases from V and 0 bases from J, with 15 bases in between. The CDR3 is made up of 17 amino acids. Germline loops: CDR1 SGHAT, CDR2 FQNNGV. The CDR3 sequence is CASSLDRGEGLSYEQYF. CDR3 in DNA: TGTGCCAGCAGCTTAGATAGGGGGGAAGGACTCTCCTACGAGCAGTACTTC.

The rearrangement links TRBV13 to TRBJ2-7; D not certain. V shed 3 bases and J shed 0 bases, with 6 bases lying between them. This CDR3 spans 13 amino acids. Germline lookup yields CDR1 PRHDT and CDR2 FYEKMQ (reference sequence). CDR3: CASSLGNSYEQYF. The CDR3 nucleotides are TGTGCCAGCAGCTTGGGCAACTCCTACGAGCAGTACTTC.

Details on this clone: The sample holds other DNA sequences that translate to the same CDR3. The chain couples TRBV4-1 to TRBJ1-1; the match to TRBD1 covers 7 bases. Germline loops: CDR1 MGHRA, CDR2 YSYEKL. J lost 4 bases, V lost 1 base, and 6 bases had no gene match. The CDR3 has 15 amino acids. CDR3 sequence reads: CASSQGRGLGTEAFF. CDR3 nucleotides: TGCGCCAGCAGCCAAGGCAGGGGGTTAGGCACTGAAGCTTTCTTT.

This chain connects TRBV27 to TRBJ2-2, with D possibly TRBD2 on 6 matching bases. Germline lookup yields CDR1 MNHEY and CDR2 SMNVEV (reference sequence). This CDR3 has 16 amino acids. Trimming removed 4 bases from V and 1 base from J, with 13 bases in between. CDR3: CASSSYHGRNTGELFF. The DNA of the CDR3 is TGTGCCAGCAGTTCCTATCACGGGAGGAACACCGGGGAGCTGTTTTTT.

This sequence joins TRBV7-8 and TRBJ2-1; D is unresolved. V shed 1 base and J shed 0 bases, with 16 bases lying between them. The V gene's germline CDR1 is SGHVS and CDR2 FQNEAQ. The CDR3 is 18 amino acids. CDR3 nucleotides: TGTGCCAGCAGCTTAGGTGCAGGACCTCTAAGCTCCTACAATGAGCAGTTCTTC. It is translated as CASSLGAGPLSSYNEQFF.

The V gene is TRBV30, the J gene TRBJ2-5; D remains unclear. The J call may be wrong; the DNA end is better matched by TRBJ2-7. Germline lookup yields CDR1 GTSNPN and CDR2 SVGIG (reference sequence). CDR3 length: 13 amino acids. In DNA form, the CDR3 reads TGTGCCTGGAGTGTATCCGACTCATACGAGCAGTACTTC. Translated: CAWSVSDSYEQYF.

This sequence joins TRBV28 and TRBJ2-1; D is unclear. Trimming removed 3 bases from V and 7 bases from J, with 4 bases in between. CDR1 is MDHEN and CDR2 is SYDVKM in the germline V gene. The CDR3 runs to 11 residues. The CDR3 loop is CASSFTNEQFF. The CDR3 DNA sequence: TGTGCCAGCAGTTTCACGAATGAGCAGTTCTTC.